What follows describes a single T cell receptor (beta chain). This CDR3 spans 12 amino acids. The germline gives CDR1 SGHTA, CDR2 FQGNSA. Trimming cost V 7 bases and J 3 bases, with 9 bases left between them. Profiling relied on immunoSEQ multiplex PCR, and the TCRdb table lists in-frame clones only, not all of them. The sample has about 42,000 clones; 85% to 95% are singletons. The sample belongs to a study of resident and recirculating memory T cells in vitiligo. The source is a male donor with vitiligo. The sample comprised blood. V gene TRBV7-2 combines with J gene TRBJ1-2; TRBD1 is a possible D gene (5 bases). The CDR3 reads CASTGSYYGYTF. The CDR3, as DNA: TGTGCCAGCACAGGGTCTTACTATGGCTACACCTTC.